These 14 T cell receptor beta chains were sequenced from one sample in a study of blood T cell repertoires in COVID-19. The data were produced by immunoSEQ multiplex PCR, yet TCRdb's version contains in-frame clones alone and is incomplete. The sample yields some 50,000 clones, about nine tenths seen once. The sample comprised peripheral blood. Every receptor here comes from a man aged 50 to 60 with active COVID-19.

This clone came up a few times. The chain is built from TRBV5-1 and TRBJ2-3, with TRBD1 matching over 9 bases. CDR3 length: 14 amino acids. Unmatched junction bases numbered 6, after V lost 4 bases and J lost 6 bases. Per germline, CDR1 SGHRS and CDR2 YFSETQ. The CDR3 coding sequence is TGCGCCAGCAGCACGGGACAGGGAGGGGATACGCAGTATTTT. It codes for CASSTGQGGDTQYF.

The rearrangement uses TRBV7-9 and TRBJ2-1; perhaps TRBD1 as D (6 bases). V lost 4 bases to trimming and J lost 1 base, with 14 bases between them. The germline CDR1 and CDR2 sequences are SEHNR and FQNEAQ (reference sequence). CDR3 size: 16 residues. DNA for the CDR3: TGTGCCAGCAGCTCGGTAAGACAGGCGTCCTACAATGAGCAGTTCTTC. Its protein is CASSSVRQASYNEQFF.

This clone was observed a single time. This chain uses TRBV4-2 with TRBJ2-3; 16 bases map to TRBD2. V was clipped by 8 bases and J by 4 bases; unmatched bases: 12. The CDR3 runs 18 residues. CDR1 and CDR2 (germline): LGHNA, YNFKEQ. As DNA, the CDR3 is TGTGCCAGCGGACAACCGGGACTAGCGGGAGGGAGGGCAGATACGCAGTATTTT. Its protein is CASGQPGLAGGRADTQYF.

J is TRBJ1-1 and V is TRBV21-1; the listed D gene, TRBD1, was not tested against the DNA. TRBV21-1 is a listed pseudogene. CDR3 length equals 14 residues. The CDR3 DNA follows: TGTGCCAGCAGTCTCCCCCAGGGGTGGGCATCGGCTTTCTTT. It is translated as CASSLPQGWASAFF.

Only a few counts were recorded for this clone. The rearrangement links TRBV18 to TRBJ2-2; D is possibly TRBD2 (5 bases). The germline V and J ends were trimmed by 2 bases and 0 bases, with 13 bases remaining between them. Germline V lookup: CDR1 KGHSH, CDR2 LQKENI. The CDR3 has 17 amino acids. CDR3 DNA sequence: TGTGCCAGCTCACCATTTGAATCGGGAACGAACACCGGGGAGCTGTTTTTT. Protein sequence: CASSPFESGTNTGELFF.

The V call is TRBV11-3, the J call TRBJ2-7; a weak D match, TRBD1 (5 bases). The V end lost 5 bases, the J end lost 4 bases, and 12 bases lay between the germline ends. The germline gives CDR1 SGHNT, CDR2 YENEEA. CDR3 size: 13 residues. In DNA form, the CDR3 reads TGTGCCAGCAGCACCAGGGAAGGGTACGAGCAGTACTTC. It translates to CASSTREGYEQYF.

This clone has just one count. This chain links TRBV7-2 with TRBJ1-1; perhaps TRBD1 as D (5 bases). This CDR3 spans 15 amino acids. The germline V gene has CDR1 SGHTA and CDR2 FQGNSA. V was cut by 1 base and J by 1 base, with 10 bases left in between. CDR3 nucleotides: TGTGCCAGCAGCTTAGTGGTGGGGGGGAACACTGAAGCTTTCTTT. Translating gives CASSLVVGGNTEAFF.

V gene TRBV4-2 combines with J gene TRBJ1-5; 11 bases align to TRBD1. Germline lookup yields CDR1 LGHNA and CDR2 YNFKEQ. This CDR3 has 16 amino acids. J lost 6 bases, V lost 0 bases, and 4 bases had no gene match. For the CDR3, the DNA is TGTGCCAGCAGCCAAGAGAGGACAGGGGGCGTTCAGCCCCAGCATTTT. It yields the protein CASSQERTGGVQPQHF.

The chain combines TRBV5-4 with TRBJ1-1, with 9 bases identical to TRBD1. The ends lost 5 bases at V and 3 bases at J; junction bases unmatched: 8. This CDR3 is built from 15 residues. Germline lookup yields CDR1 SGHNT and CDR2 YYREEE (reference sequence). CDR3 DNA: TGTGCCAGCAGACCTACAGGGGGCGCAGACACTGAAGCTTTCTTT. Its protein product is CASRPTGGADTEAFF.

The rearrangement links TRBV7-2 to TRBJ1-1, with 7 bases fitting TRBD1. This CDR3 contains 13 residues. The germline V gene has CDR1 SGHTA and CDR2 FQGNSA. V trimming: 8 bases; J trimming: 4 bases; junction bases outside the gene matches: 7. CDR3 protein: CASLQGFLTEAFF. DNA for the CDR3: TGTGCCAGCCTACAGGGGTTTCTCACTGAAGCTTTCTTT.

This clone was counted a few times. CDR3 sequence: CASSGARRDEQYF. Written as DNA, the CDR3 is TGTGCCAGCAGCGGGGCCCGACGCGACGAGCAGTACTTC. The rearrangement joins TRBV9 to TRBJ2-7; D remains unclear. CDR1 and CDR2 (germline): SGDLS, YYNGEE. Between the trimmed V and J ends, which lost 3 bases and 5 bases, there was a span of 12 bases. CDR3 size: 13 residues.

In its sample, this clone was seen once. The chain recombines TRBV9 with TRBJ2-6, with a tentative D call TRBD2 (6 bases). Trimming took 3 bases from V and 3 from J, leaving 10 bases between them. Germline V gene sequence: CDR1 SGDLS, CDR2 YYNGEE. The CDR3 covers 15 residues. The CDR3 sequence: CASSGGAHGANVLTF. CDR3 nucleotides: TGTGCCAGCAGCGGCGGGGCACATGGGGCCAACGTCCTGACTTTC.

V and J are TRBV7-3 and TRBJ2-3; TRBD1 agrees at 8 bases. Germline loops: CDR1 SGHTA, CDR2 FQGTGA. Trimming at V came to 5 bases and at J to 2 bases, leaving 15 bases not matched to a gene. This CDR3 has 18 amino acids. CDR3 sequence (DNA): TGTGCCAGCAGCCCTTCCCGTCACCAGGGGGCAAACACAGATACGCAGTATTTT. This codes for CASSPSRHQGANTDTQYF.

This chain uses TRBV9 with TRBJ2-2; the D gene is possibly TRBD1 (6 bases). The CDR3 sequence is 14 residues long. Germline V gives CDR1 SGDLS, CDR2 YYNGEE. Trimming took 3 bases from V and 3 from J, leaving 9 bases between them. CDR3 loop: CASSAAGDTGELFF. DNA of the CDR3: TGTGCCAGCAGCGCCGCAGGGGACACCGGGGAGCTGTTTTTT.